The next 8 T cell receptor beta chains were all read from a single sample in a study of T cell changes during pregnancy in multiple sclerosis. Sequencing used immunoSEQ multiplex PCR; TCRdb keeps in-frame clones, though not all of them. The data contain around 62,000 clones, 89% of them singletons. Here the sequenced sample was peripheral blood, taken in the first trimester of pregnancy. These receptors were obtained from a female donor with multiple sclerosis, enrolled in a pregnancy study.

The chain combines TRBV9 with TRBJ2-5, with 11 bases matching TRBD1. The length of the CDR3 is 14 residues. V shed 6 bases and J 3 bases; nucleotides not matched to a gene: 4. Germline-derived CDR1 and CDR2 are SGDLS and YYNGEE. The CDR3, as DNA: TGTGCCAGCACGCGGGACAGGGGGAAAGAGACCCAGTACTTC. Protein: CASTRDRGKETQYF.

The chain uses TRBV4-1 and TRBJ2-5, with D unclear. Germline CDR1 reads MGHRA; CDR2 reads YSYEKL. CDR3 length: 13 residues. Trimming stripped 1 base from V and 4 bases from J, with 7 bases between. CDR3 sequence reads: CASSQGIAETQYF. CDR3 coding DNA: TGCGCCAGCAGCCAAGGGATAGCAGAGACCCAGTACTTC.

The chain combines TRBV2 with TRBJ1-2; 7 bases match TRBD1. CDR3 length equals 13 residues. V lost 9 bases and J lost 3; bases outside the gene matches: 7. Germline-derived CDR1 and CDR2 are SNHLY and FYNNEI. The CDR3 region is CAREDRRDYGYTF. The CDR3 DNA reads as TGTGCCAGGGAGGACAGGAGAGACTATGGCTACACCTTC.

The chain carries TRBV7-2 and TRBJ1-2; maybe TRBD1 (6 bases). V shed 5 bases and J shed 2 bases, with 18 bases lying between them. Per the germline V gene, CDR1 is SGHTA and CDR2 is FQGNSA. This CDR3 is built from 16 residues. The CDR3 is CASSPRGGGLNYGYTF. In nucleotides, the CDR3 is TGTGCCAGCAGCCCTAGGGGGGGAGGTCTAAACTATGGCTACACCTTC.

V is TRBV10-3 and J is TRBJ2-3; D is perhaps TRBD2 (5 bases). The CDR3 extends over 12 amino acids. Trimming removed 6 bases from V and 4 bases from J, with 8 bases in between. CDR1 and CDR2 (germline): ENHRY, SYGVKD. This chain's CDR3 is CAIREAADTQYF. The CDR3 bases are TGTGCCATCAGGGAGGCGGCAGATACGCAGTATTTT.

The J gene is TRBJ2-7, the V gene TRBV25-1, with D perhaps matching TRBD2 (6 bases). The CDR3 has 17 residues. The germline gives CDR1 MGHDK, CDR2 SYGVNS. V lost 4 bases, J lost 3 bases, and 22 bases lay in between. In DNA form, the CDR3 reads TGTGCCAGCAGTGTCACACTTGGAGGGTGGGCCTTCTACGAGCAGTACTTC. It translates to CASSVTLGGWAFYEQYF.

V gene TRBV27 combines with J gene TRBJ1-1; D not certain. Between the trimmed V and J ends, which lost 6 bases and 1 base, there was a span of 9 bases. The CDR3 has 13 residues. CDR1 is MNHEY, CDR2 SMNVEV, per germline (reference sequence). The CDR3 region has the DNA TGTGCCAGCAGCCAGAGGGAGAACACTGAAGCTTTCTTT. Translated, it gives CASSQRENTEAFF.

V gene TRBV5-1 combines with J gene TRBJ1-3; 8 nucleotides align to TRBD1. The CDR3 runs to 15 residues. The germline gives CDR1 SGHRS, CDR2 YFSETQ. Unmatched junction bases numbered 5, after V lost 2 bases and J lost 4 bases. The CDR3 spells CASSFGQGAGNTIYF. Here the CDR3 DNA reads TGCGCCAGCAGCTTCGGGCAGGGGGCAGGAAACACCATATATTTT.